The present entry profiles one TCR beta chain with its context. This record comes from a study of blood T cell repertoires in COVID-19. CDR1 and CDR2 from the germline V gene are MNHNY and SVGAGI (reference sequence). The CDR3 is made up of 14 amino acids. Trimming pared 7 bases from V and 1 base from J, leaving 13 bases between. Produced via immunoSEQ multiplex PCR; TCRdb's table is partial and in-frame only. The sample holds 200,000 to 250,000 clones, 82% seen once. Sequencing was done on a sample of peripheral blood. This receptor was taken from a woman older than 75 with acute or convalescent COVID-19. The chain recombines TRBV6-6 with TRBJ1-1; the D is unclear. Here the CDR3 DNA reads TGTGCCAGCAAAGATCGAAACAGGAACACTGAAGCTTTCTTT. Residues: CASKDRNRNTEAFF.